These 21 T cell receptor beta chains share one sample of origin, sequenced in a study of blood T cells in healthy people across ages. It was with a sample-barcoded 5' primer and a J-beta primer mix that a second PCR of about 6 to 12 cycles was run. TCRdb analysed the 5' RACE reads with MiXCR anew, one entry per CDR3 protein. The sample contains under 2 million distinct CDR3 sequences, about 35% of which appear only once. Sequencing was performed on blood. Every receptor here comes from a woman aged 30 to 39 in good health.

This clonotype was counted between two and nine times. J is TRBJ2-1 and V is TRBV11-2, with TRBD1 as a possible D gene (6 bases). Trimming stripped 4 bases from V and 1 base from J, with 14 bases between. Looked up from germline, CDR1 is SGHAT and CDR2 is FQNNGV. The CDR3 spans 16 residues. The CDR3 protein is CASSSRGQPSYNEQFF. CDR3 nucleotides: TGTGCCAGCAGCTCAAGGGGACAACCATCCTACAATGAGCAGTTCTTC.

The chain joins TRBV3-1 to TRBJ2-7; TRBD1 agrees at 12 bases. CDR1 LGHDT and CDR2 YNNKEL come from the germline V gene (reference sequence). Trimming at V came to 2 bases and at J to 6 bases, leaving 5 bases not matched to a gene. CDR3 length equals 15 residues. This CDR3 reads CASSQRDRGRREQYF. DNA for the CDR3: TGTGCCAGCAGCCAAAGGGACAGGGGGCGACGCGAGCAGTACTTC.

The genes are TRBV20-1 and TRBJ2-1, with D perhaps TRBD1 or TRBD2 (7 bases each). Trimming stripped 8 bases from V and 1 base from J, with 12 bases between. The CDR3 sequence is 13 residues long. The germline V gene has CDR1 DFQATT and CDR2 SNEGSKA (reference sequence). The CDR3 sequence: CSSGGGSYNEQFF. CDR3 coding DNA: TGCAGTTCAGGGGGGGGGTCCTACAATGAGCAGTTCTTC.

The J gene is TRBJ2-7, the V gene TRBV2; weak D call: TRBD1 (6 bases). Germline V lookup: CDR1 SNHLY, CDR2 FYNNEI. V was clipped by 7 bases and J by 3 bases, with 13 bases between them. The CDR3 has 13 residues. Here the CDR3 reads CASTRTENYEQYF. CDR3 DNA sequence: TGTGCCAGCACTAGGACAGAAAACTACGAGCAGTACTTC.

In regard to this clonotype: A read error may produce the germline difference seen at one junction end. The chain joins TRBV7-8 to TRBJ2-1; a possible D gene is TRBD2 (5 bases). CDR3 length: 17 residues. In germline, CDR1 is SGHVS, CDR2 FQNEAQ. CDR3 amino acids: CASSPPKAAGVINKQFF. In DNA form, the CDR3 reads TGTGCCAGCAGCCCCCCGAAGGCCGCGGGCGTTATCAATAAGCAGTTCTTC.

The rearrangement uses TRBV3-1 and TRBJ2-4; the match to TRBD2 covers 9 bases. The ends lost 0 bases at V and 8 bases at J; junction bases unmatched: 11. Germline V CDR1 and CDR2: LGHDT, YNNKEL (reference sequence). The CDR3 loop spans 17 amino acids. The CDR3 loop is CASSQDRDVAGVYIQYF. CDR3 nucleotides: TGTGCCAGCAGCCAAGATAGGGATGTAGCGGGAGTATACATTCAGTACTTC.

A word on this clonotype: Its ends do not fully match the called genes, so a read error is possible. This rearrangement joins TRBV20-1 to TRBJ2-3, with 9 nucleotides matching TRBD2. This CDR3 region has 15 residues. The V gene's germline CDR1 is DFQATT and CDR2 SNEGSKA (reference sequence). Written as DNA, the CDR3 is TGCAGTACTAGACCTAGCGGGGCTAGCACAGATACGCAGTATTTT. Its translation: CSTRPSGASTDTQYF.

The rearrangement links TRBV7-9 to TRBJ1-1; the D gene is possibly TRBD1 (5 bases). Trimming stripped 1 base from V and 0 bases from J, with 12 bases between. Germline values: CDR1 SEHNR, CDR2 FQNEAQ (reference sequence). The CDR3 is 16 residues long. In DNA, the CDR3 is TGTGCCAGCAGCTTAGGAACAGGTTACATGAACACTGAAGCTTTCTTT. This gives the protein CASSLGTGYMNTEAFF.

The chain joins TRBV4-1 to TRBJ1-4; the D is unclear. With 1 base removed from V and 8 bases from J, the gap between germline ends came to 14 bases. Germline V gene sequence: CDR1 MGHRA, CDR2 YSYEKL. This CDR3 region has 15 residues. CDR3 in amino acids: CASSQVGGHWEKLFF. DNA of the CDR3: TGCGCCAGCAGCCAAGTGGGAGGGCACTGGGAAAAACTGTTTTTT.

This clonotype was found a few times. The chain combines TRBV10-1 with TRBJ2-3; D is possibly TRBD2 (7 bases). Deletions cut 3 bases from V and 4 bases from J, with 17 bases between. CDR1 and CDR2 (germline): WNHNN, SYGVQD (reference sequence). The CDR3 consists of 16 residues. CDR3 loop: CASSDEQGRVADTQYF. The DNA of the CDR3 is TGCGCCAGCAGTGATGAGCAGGGGAGGGTTGCAGATACGCAGTATTTT.

This clonotype was detected once. The J gene is TRBJ2-1, the V gene TRBV27; the match to TRBD2 covers 10 bases. Germline V gene data show CDR1 as MNHEY and CDR2 as SMNVEV (reference sequence). After removal of 6 bases from V and 1 base from J, the junction contained 9 bases not matched to a gene. The CDR3 contains 17 residues. CDR3: CASSFKRGGLSYNEQFF. For the CDR3, the DNA is TGTGCCAGCAGCTTCAAGCGGGGGGGCCTATCCTACAATGAGCAGTTCTTC.

This clonotype was recorded at least ten times. The J gene is TRBJ2-3, the V gene TRBV29-1, with 7 bases aligning to TRBD1. The CDR3 contains 12 residues. With V trimmed by 7 bases and J by 0 bases, 1 base remained unmatched. The germline V gene has CDR1 SQVTM and CDR2 ANQGSEA. CDR3: CSGDRSTDTQYF. DNA of the CDR3: TGCAGCGGGGACAGAAGCACAGATACGCAGTATTTT.

The chain joins TRBV7-7 to TRBJ1-6, with a tentative D call TRBD1 (5 bases). CDR1 and CDR2 (germline): SSHAT, FNYEAQ (reference sequence). V shed 2 bases and J shed 3 bases, with 23 bases lying between them. The CDR3 totals 20 residues. Here the CDR3 reads CASSLIGIGDSTNYNSPLHF. The CDR3 coding sequence is TGTGCCAGCAGCTTAATCGGTATAGGGGACTCTACTAACTATAATTCACCCCTCCACTTT. Drawing the rest from reference TRBV7-7 and TRBJ1-6, the complete variable domain is GAGVSQSPRYKVTKRGQDVTLRCDPISSHATLYWYQQALGQGPEFLTYFNYEAQPDKSGLPSDRFSAERPEGSISTLTIQRTEQRDSAMYRCASSLIGIGDSTNYNSPLHFGNGTRLTVT.

Only a few counts were recorded for this clonotype. V is TRBV12-3 or TRBV12-4 and J is TRBJ2-1, with D possibly being TRBD2 (5 bases). This CDR3 region has 15 residues. V lost 5 bases, J lost 8 bases, and 19 bases lay in between. The CDR3, as DNA: TGTGCCAGCAGTCCCCATGGACTCGAGGGAGATGAGCAGTTCTTC. Translated: CASSPHGLEGDEQFF.

The chain has TRBV20-1 and TRBJ1-2; no definite D call. CDR1 DFQATT and CDR2 SNEGSKA come from the germline V gene (reference sequence). The CDR3 is made up of 12 amino acids. The germline V and J ends were trimmed by 6 bases and 2 bases, with 10 bases remaining between them. In nucleotides, the CDR3 is TGCAGTGCCACTGGGAGAAACTATGGCTACACCTTC. Encoded protein: CSATGRNYGYTF.

This clonotype occurred a few times. The rearrangement links TRBV10-3 to TRBJ1-5, with D possibly being TRBD1 (5 bases). Trimming cost V 7 bases and J 3 bases, with 10 bases left between them. Germline CDR1 ENHRY, CDR2 SYGVKD. The CDR3 consists of 13 residues. In DNA form, the CDR3 reads TGTGCCATCATGGGGGGTTTCAATCAGCCCCAGCATTTT. It is translated as CAIMGGFNQPQHF.

This clonotype showed up many times. The chain has TRBV12-3 or TRBV12-4 and TRBJ2-7; no firm D call. The CDR3 covers 13 residues. V was trimmed by 10 bases and J by 0 bases, leaving 13 bases between them. The CDR3 bases are TGTGCCACCAGCCTCGGCAACTCCTACGAGCAGTACTTC. Protein sequence: CATSLGNSYEQYF.

The chain joins TRBV20-1 to TRBJ2-7; weak D call: TRBD2 (7 bases). Deletions cut 0 bases from V and 0 bases from J, with 12 bases between. Germline CDR1 and CDR2: DFQATT and SNEGSKA (reference sequence). The CDR3 is 15 amino acids. The CDR3 DNA sequence: TGCAGTGCTAGAGATGGGGGGGGCCGCTCCTACGAGCAGTACTTC. As protein: CSARDGGGRSYEQYF.

This clonotype came up a few times. CDR3 residues: CAIREYFGRSPLLTDTQYF. The DNA of the CDR3 is TGTGCCATCAGGGAATATTTTGGACGGTCCCCTTTACTCACAGATACGCAGTATTTT. This sequence joins TRBV10-3 and TRBJ2-3; D is ambiguous. Per the germline V gene, CDR1 is ENHRY and CDR2 is SYGVKD. The CDR3 is 19 amino acids. V was shortened by 6 bases and J by 2 bases, with 27 bases between the two germline ends.

The chain combines TRBV24-1 with TRBJ2-1; D is uncertain. CDR1 and CDR2 from the germline V gene are KGHDR and SFDVKD. Trimming removed 3 bases at V and 7 bases at J, with 6 bases between. This CDR3 has 12 amino acids. The CDR3 DNA follows: TGTGCCACCAGTGATGGCCGGAATGAGCAGTTCTTC. Protein product: CATSDGRNEQFF.

V gene TRBV5-6 combines with J gene TRBJ2-7; D assignment may be TRBD1 or TRBD2 (5 bases each). The CDR3 sequence is 15 residues long. The V gene lost 6 bases and the J gene lost 2 bases, with 18 bases spanning the gap. Germline CDR1 is SGHDT and CDR2 is YYEEEE. The CDR3 sequence is CASTVRDRGPYEQYF. Written as DNA, the CDR3 is TGTGCCAGCACCGTTCGGGACCGCGGACCCTACGAGCAGTACTTC. The whole variable domain, remainder taken from reference TRBV5-6 and TRBJ2-7, is DAGVTQSPTHLIKTRGQQVTLRCSPKSGHDTVSWYQQALGQGPQFIFQYYEEEERQRGNFPDRFSGHQFPNYSSELNVNALLLGDSALYLCASTVRDRGPYEQYFGPGTRLTVT.